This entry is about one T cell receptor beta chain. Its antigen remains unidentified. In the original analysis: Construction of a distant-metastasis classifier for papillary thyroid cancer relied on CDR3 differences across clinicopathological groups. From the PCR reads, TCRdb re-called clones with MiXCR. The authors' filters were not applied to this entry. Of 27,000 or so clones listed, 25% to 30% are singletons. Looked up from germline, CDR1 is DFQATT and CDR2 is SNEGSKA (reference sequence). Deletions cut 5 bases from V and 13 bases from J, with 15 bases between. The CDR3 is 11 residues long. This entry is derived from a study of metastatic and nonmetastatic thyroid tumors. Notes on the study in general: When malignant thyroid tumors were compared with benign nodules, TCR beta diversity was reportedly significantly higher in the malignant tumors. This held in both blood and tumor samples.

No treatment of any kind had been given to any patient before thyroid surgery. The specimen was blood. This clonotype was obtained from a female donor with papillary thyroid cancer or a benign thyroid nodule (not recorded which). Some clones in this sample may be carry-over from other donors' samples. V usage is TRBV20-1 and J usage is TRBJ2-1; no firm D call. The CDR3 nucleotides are TGCAGTGCTTTGAAGCCCGGTTATCAGTTCTTC. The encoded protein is CSALKPGYQFF.